Each of the 8 T cell receptor beta chains below was sequenced from the same sample in a study of blood T cell repertoires in COVID-19 (dated by TCRdb to 2019 to 2021). Library preparation employed the immunoSEQ multiplex PCR assay. The source is immuneACCESS, and TCRdb retained only in-frame sequences with V and J called. Part of the clones is not carried over; for the studies checked, unresolved V genes explain less than half of this, and the remainder is unexplained. Recorded for this sample are some 150,000 clones; 80% to 85% of them occurred a single time. Jointly, the top ten make up around 8% of the sample. The sequenced sample consisted of peripheral blood. Every receptor here comes from a human donor in a cohort sampled during active COVID-19.

The chain recombines TRBV6-5 with TRBJ2-1; maybe TRBD2 (5 bases). This CDR3 has 16 amino acids. Germline V gene sequence: CDR1 MNHEY, CDR2 SVGAGI. Trimming removed 0 bases from V and 0 bases from J, with 9 bases in between. The CDR3 DNA reads TGTGCCAGCAGTTACTCTAGCGTCAGCTCCTACAATGAGCAGTTCTTC. Protein product: CASSYSSVSSYNEQFF.

The rearrangement links TRBV6-1 to TRBJ1-6; D remains unclear. V lost 3 bases, J lost 9 bases, and 6 bases lay in between. The CDR3 totals 12 residues. CDR1 and CDR2 (germline): MNHNS, SASEGT. For the CDR3, the DNA is TGTGCCAGCAGTGATGGAGGTTCACCCCTCCACTTT. The encoded protein is CASSDGGSPLHF.

The V call is TRBV2, the J call TRBJ2-2, with 8 bases identical to TRBD1. Trimming removed 9 bases from V and 0 bases from J; junction bases left unmatched: 9. The CDR3 is made up of 16 amino acids. Germline V gives CDR1 SNHLY, CDR2 FYNNEI. CDR3 bases: TGTGCCAGAGCACGCGGGACAGGCTCGAACACCGGGGAGCTGTTTTTT. This encodes CARARGTGSNTGELFF.

The chain employs TRBV3-1 (or the pseudogene TRBV3-2) and TRBJ2-7; 10 nucleotides match TRBD2. Per the germline V gene, CDR1 is LGHDT and CDR2 is YNNKEL (reference sequence). The CDR3 has 14 residues. V gave up 3 bases and J gave up 1 base; unmatched junction bases: 0. Written as DNA, the CDR3 is TGTGCCAGCAGCCAGACTAGCGGGTCCTACGAGCAGTACTTC. This gives the protein CASSQTSGSYEQYF.

This chain joins TRBV27 and TRBJ2-2; 9 positions match TRBD2. V was pared by 3 bases and J by 5 bases, with 10 bases of the junction left unmatched. The germline V gene has CDR1 MNHEY and CDR2 SMNVEV (reference sequence). CDR3 size: 17 residues. CDR3 in amino acids: CASSFLSGGRRTGELFF. CDR3 coding DNA: TGTGCCAGCAGTTTCTTAAGCGGGGGGCGGAGAACCGGGGAGCTGTTTTTT.

The rearrangement joins TRBV6-5 to TRBJ1-1, with D tentatively TRBD1 (5 bases). Trimming shortened V by 2 bases and J by 5 bases, and 12 bases separated the two germline ends. The CDR3 covers 14 residues. CDR1 and CDR2 from the germline V gene are MNHEY and SVGAGI. This CDR3 is CASSYGGVVTEAFF. Here the CDR3 DNA reads TGTGCCAGCAGTTACGGGGGGGTCGTTACTGAAGCTTTCTTT.

V is TRBV7-3 and J is TRBJ1-1; D remains ambiguous. With 4 bases removed from V and 1 base from J, the gap between germline ends came to 7 bases. Germline V gene lookup returns CDR1 SGHTA and CDR2 FQGTGA. This CDR3 is 13 amino acids long. The CDR3 spells CASSYGGNTEAFF. CDR3 in DNA: TGTGCCAGCAGCTATGGAGGGAACACTGAAGCTTTCTTT. Full variable domain (missing parts from reference TRBV7-3 and TRBJ1-1): GAGVSQTPSNKVTEKGKYVELRCDPISGHTALYWYRQSLGQGPEFLIYFQGTGAADDSGLPNDRFFAVRPEGSVSTLKIQRTERGDSAVYLCASSYGGNTEAFFGQGTRLTVV.

This clone was counted a single time. The V gene is TRBV7-2, the J gene TRBJ1-2, with unresolved D. The germline gives CDR1 SGHTA, CDR2 FQGNSA. The length of the CDR3 is 15 residues. V dropped 0 bases and J dropped 2 bases, with 10 bases sitting between them. In DNA, the CDR3 is TGTGCCAGCAGCTTAGCAGGACTGAAAAACTATGGCTACACCTTC. It is translated as CASSLAGLKNYGYTF.